This entry lists 19 T cell receptor beta chains sequenced from one sample in a study of molecular identifiers for immune sequencing clone quantification. TCRdb re-called the PCR reads through MiXCR, storing one row per CDR3 protein. The sample carries around 480,000 distinct CDR3 sequences, about 20% recorded once. Material for sequencing was naive CD8+ T cells from blood, with Jurkat cell RNA spiked in. Noted subset: FACS-sorted CD8+CD4-CCR7+CD45RA+ naive T cells. These receptors were taken from a human donor in good health. Some libraries in this study had Jurkat cell RNA spiked in.

This clonotype was counted only a few times. The chain carries TRBV6-2 or TRBV6-3 and TRBJ1-5; TRBD1 aligns across 9 bases. CDR1 is MNHEY, CDR2 SVGEGT, per germline. This CDR3 is 16 amino acids long. The V and J ends lost 6 bases and 0 bases, in that order; junction bases with no gene match: 6. The CDR3 loop is CASRGRTGDSNQPQHF. In DNA form, the CDR3 reads TGTGCCAGCAGGGGTAGGACAGGGGATAGCAATCAGCCCCAGCATTTT.

This clonotype was detected ten times or more. The chain carries TRBV7-6 and TRBJ2-3; tentative D call: TRBD1 (6 bases). This CDR3 has 12 amino acids. Looked up from germline, CDR1 is SGHVS and CDR2 is FNYEAQ. V gave up 5 bases and J gave up 11 bases, with 14 bases separating them. The CDR3 sequence is CASSATGLEQYF. DNA for the CDR3: TGTGCCAGCAGCGCAACAGGGCTGGAGCAGTATTTT.

As for this clonotype: Likely a read error: the CDR3 ends without its conserved phenylalanine or tryptophan. This chain links TRBV19 with TRBJ2-2; tentative D call: TRBD2 (7 bases). This CDR3 is built from 13 residues. Germline V gene sequence: CDR1 LNHDA, CDR2 SQIVND (reference sequence). Trimming cost V 3 bases and J 6 bases, with 8 bases left between them. This CDR3 reads CASSIGGPGELFL. The DNA of the CDR3 is TGTGCCAGTAGTATCGGGGGGCCCGGGGAGCTGTTTCTT.

Turning to this clonotype: A much larger clonotype is one base distant, so this may be a read error. This chain joins TRBV7-9 and TRBJ1-1; 11 bases line up with TRBD1. CDR3 size: 13 residues. Germline assignment: CDR1 SEHNR and CDR2 FQNEAQ (reference sequence). The CDR3 nucleotides read TGTGCCAGCAGGGGACAGGGGGGAGCTGAAGTTTTCTTT. Protein product: CASRGQGGAEVFF.

The V and J genes are TRBV12-5 and TRBJ2-1; D is unresolved. V lost 6 bases to trimming and J lost 1 base, with 4 bases between them. The CDR3 is made up of 12 amino acids. Germline loops: CDR1 LGHNT, CDR2 FRNRAP. DNA for the CDR3: TGTGCTAGTGGCCTGTCCTACAATGAGCAGTTCTTC. It is translated as CASGLSYNEQFF.

This clonotype was observed a few times. The CDR3 protein is CASSLVQSGETQYF. CDR3 nucleotide sequence: TGTGCCAGCAGTTTGGTTCAGTCGGGAGAGACCCAGTACTTC. This chain connects TRBV27 to TRBJ2-5; no reliable D call. The CDR3 runs 14 residues. Trimming removed 3 bases at V and 4 bases at J, with 12 bases between. Germline-derived CDR1 and CDR2 are MNHEY and SMNVEV (reference sequence).

Worth noting for this clonotype: A read error may explain this, as a much larger clone is one base away. Here the CDR3 omits its conserved ending phenylalanine or tryptophan, so a read error is the likely source. The chain is built from TRBV12-3 or TRBV12-4 and TRBJ2-5; a weak D match, TRBD2 (5 bases). This CDR3 region has 14 residues. The V gene lost 3 bases and the J gene lost 2 bases, with 10 bases spanning the gap. The CDR3 sequence: CASSFSGIQETQYL. The CDR3 DNA sequence: TGTGCCAGCAGTTTCTCCGGGATACAAGAGACCCAGTACCTC.

The rearrangement joins TRBV6-1 to TRBJ1-4; no reliable D call. Germline V gene data show CDR1 as MNHNS and CDR2 as SASEGT. This CDR3 is 14 amino acids long. The V gene lost 6 bases and the J gene lost 6 bases, with 14 bases spanning the gap. The CDR3 DNA is TGTGCCAGCAGGGACTTGGGCCCAGATGAAAAACTGTTTTTT. It translates to CASRDLGPDEKLFF.

This clonotype was seen once. The DNA of the CDR3 is TGTGCCAGCAGCTTAGGCCCACCGAGCGGGCAGTACTTC. Translation: CASSLGPPSGQYF. The chain carries TRBV11-2 and TRBJ2-7; TRBD2 is a possible D gene (5 bases). The CDR3 length is 13 residues. The V and J ends lost 1 base and 9 bases respectively, with 13 bases between them. The germline CDR1 and CDR2 sequences are SGHAT and FQNNGV. Together with reference TRBV11-2 and TRBJ2-7, the CDR3 gives the full variable domain: EAGVAQSPRYKIIEKRQSVAFWCNPISGHATLYWYQQILGQGPKLLIQFQNNGVVDDSQLPKDRFSAERLKGVDSTLKIQPAKLEDSAVYLCASSLGPPSGQYFGPGTRLTVT.

This clonotype was found many times. The chain uses TRBV29-1 and TRBJ2-3; D is unclear. The CDR3 contains 16 residues. CDR1 SQVTM and CDR2 ANQGSEA come from the germline V gene. Trimming stripped 0 bases from V and 2 bases from J, with 15 bases between. The CDR3 sequence: CSVEDEVPRYTDTQYF. CDR3 in DNA: TGCAGCGTTGAAGATGAGGTCCCAAGGTACACAGATACGCAGTATTTT.

This clonotype came up many times. V gene TRBV20-1 combines with J gene TRBJ2-7; TRBD1 is a possible D gene (5 bases). CDR1 DFQATT and CDR2 SNEGSKA come from the germline V gene (reference sequence). The V end lost 1 base, the J end lost 0 bases, and 10 bases lay between the germline ends. The CDR3 sequence is 14 residues long. In DNA, the CDR3 is TGCAGTGCTAGAGCTGAAGACAGCTCCTACGAGCAGTACTTC. Translation: CSARAEDSSYEQYF.

The rearrangement joins TRBV3-1 to TRBJ2-3; D is unclear. Germline values: CDR1 LGHDT, CDR2 YNNKEL (reference sequence). V was pared by 3 bases and J by 2 bases, with 15 bases between. The CDR3 has 16 amino acids. The CDR3 protein is CASSHRLQPYTDTQYF. CDR3 nucleotide sequence: TGTGCCAGCAGCCACCGACTCCAACCTTACACAGATACGCAGTATTTT.

For this clonotype: With a much larger clone just one base away, this may be a read error. As the CDR3 is not closed by the conserved phenylalanine or tryptophan, this likely results from a read error. The chain employs TRBV11-3 and TRBJ2-3; the match to TRBD1 covers 7 bases. There are 14 residues in the CDR3. Germline V CDR1 and CDR2: SGHNT, YENEEA. The V and J ends lost 5 bases and 4 bases, in that order; junction bases with no gene match: 6. The CDR3 nucleotides read TGTGCCAGCAGCCAACGGACAGGAGCAGATACGCAGTATTAT. Encoded protein: CASSQRTGADTQYY.

The CDR3 spells CASSQGGGAFDTQYF. The DNA for the CDR3 is TGTGCCAGCAGCCAAGGCGGGGGGGCCTTCGATACGCAGTATTTT. This chain links TRBV3-1 with TRBJ2-3, with 9 bases identical to TRBD2. The CDR3 runs 15 residues. Germline trimming cut 1 base from V and 6 bases from J; bases unmatched to any gene: 5. Germline V lookup: CDR1 LGHDT, CDR2 YNNKEL (reference sequence).

The CDR3 region is CSVETPSGGATDTQYF. The CDR3 nucleotides are TGCAGCGTTGAAACGCCTAGCGGGGGTGCCACAGATACGCAGTATTTT. The gene calls are TRBV29-1 and TRBJ2-3; 10 positions match TRBD2. Germline-derived CDR1 and CDR2 are SQVTM and ANQGSEA. CDR3 size: 16 residues. Trimming removed 2 bases from V and 2 bases from J; junction bases left unmatched: 7.

This chain joins TRBV7-9 and TRBJ2-7; either TRBD1 or TRBD2 may fit D (5 bases each). The germline V gene has CDR1 SEHNR and CDR2 FQNEAQ (reference sequence). This CDR3 comprises 17 residues. Trimming stripped 5 bases from V and 0 bases from J, with 20 bases between. The CDR3 is CASSLTGTNTPSYEQYF. The CDR3 bases are TGTGCCAGCAGCCTCACCGGGACCAACACCCCCTCCTACGAGCAGTACTTC.

The chain employs TRBV19 and TRBJ2-2; the D is unclear. This CDR3 has 14 amino acids. V was shortened by 2 bases and J by 2 bases, with 6 bases between the two germline ends. Germline CDR1 reads LNHDA; CDR2 reads SQIVND (reference sequence). The CDR3 coding sequence is TGTGCCAGTAGTATAATTGGCAACACCGGGGAGCTGTTTTTT. It specifies CASSIIGNTGELFF.

This clonotype was seen more than once but under ten times. The chain carries TRBV7-2 and TRBJ2-7; the D is unclear. Between the trimmed V and J ends, which lost 3 bases and 2 bases, there was a span of 11 bases. This CDR3 has 14 amino acids. Per germline, CDR1 SGHTA and CDR2 FQGNSA. The CDR3 DNA reads TGTGCCAGCAGCTTCATGGGAAACCCCTACGAGCAGTACTTC. It yields the protein CASSFMGNPYEQYF. Drawing the rest from reference TRBV7-2 and TRBJ2-7, the complete variable domain is GAGVSQSPSNKVTEKGKDVELRCDPISGHTALYWYRQSLGQGLEFLIYFQGNSAPDKSGLPSDRFSAERTGGSVSTLTIQRTQQEDSAVYLCASSFMGNPYEQYFGPGTRLTVT.

This clonotype turned up a few times. The chain links TRBV11-2 to TRBJ2-7, with 12 nucleotides matching TRBD2. J gave up 6 bases and V 4 bases, and 4 bases lay outside the gene matches. CDR3 length: 14 amino acids. Per germline, CDR1 SGHAT and CDR2 FQNNGV. The CDR3 DNA is TGTGCCAGCAGCTGGACTAGCGGGGTGAGCGAGCAGTACTTC. Translation gives CASSWTSGVSEQYF. Combining the CDR3 with reference TRBV11-2 and TRBJ2-7 gives the whole variable domain EAGVAQSPRYKIIEKRQSVAFWCNPISGHATLYWYQQILGQGPKLLIQFQNNGVVDDSQLPKDRFSAERLKGVDSTLKIQPAKLEDSAVYLCASSWTSGVSEQYFGPGTRLTVT.